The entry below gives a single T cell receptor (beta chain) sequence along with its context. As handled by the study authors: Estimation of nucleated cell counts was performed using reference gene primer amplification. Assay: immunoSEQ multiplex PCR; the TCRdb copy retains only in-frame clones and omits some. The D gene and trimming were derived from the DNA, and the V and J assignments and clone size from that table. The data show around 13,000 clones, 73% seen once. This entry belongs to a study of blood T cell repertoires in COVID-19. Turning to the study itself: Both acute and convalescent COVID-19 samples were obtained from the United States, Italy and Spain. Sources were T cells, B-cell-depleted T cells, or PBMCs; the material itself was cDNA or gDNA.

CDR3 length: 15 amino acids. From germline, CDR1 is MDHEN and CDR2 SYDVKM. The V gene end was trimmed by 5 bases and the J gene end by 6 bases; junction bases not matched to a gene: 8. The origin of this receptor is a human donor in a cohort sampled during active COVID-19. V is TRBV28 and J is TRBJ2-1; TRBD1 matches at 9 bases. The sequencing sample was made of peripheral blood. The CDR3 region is CASSHPQGARNEQFF. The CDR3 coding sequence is TGTGCCAGCAGTCACCCACAGGGGGCACGCAATGAGCAGTTCTTC. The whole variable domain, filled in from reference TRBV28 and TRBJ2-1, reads DVKVTQSSRYLVKRTGEKVFLECVQDMDHENMFWYRQDPGLGLRLIYFSYDVKMKEKGDIPEGYSVSREKKERFSLILESASTNQTSMYLCASSHPQGARNEQFFGPGTRLTVL.